This T cell receptor (beta chain) was recovered during a study of type 1 and type 2 diabetes patients. Study-level background: Magnetic bead positive selection isolated CD4+ or CD8+ T cells from PBMCs. Study outcomes and limitations: Some HECs seen only in T1D might also appear in more T2D or control samples.

Amplification started from genomic DNA. The TCR beta CDR3 region was amplified using 30 forward and 13 reverse primers. Using its own MiXCR run on the multiplex PCR reads, TCRdb lists one record per CDR3 protein. The table shows fewer than 350,000 distinct CDR3 sequences, with around 47% occurring only once. No donor had another autoimmune disease or recent infection within four weeks. For this clonotype: Its antigen is currently unknown.

CDR1 LNHDA and CDR2 SQIVND come from the germline V gene (reference sequence). CDR3 length: 13 amino acids. The gene calls are TRBV19 and TRBJ2-5, with D possibly being TRBD2 (5 bases). The J call is in doubt because the DNA end fits TRBJ2-7 better. Material: peripheral blood mononuclear cells (PBMCs). This clonotype was sampled from a man between 18 and 35 years old with type 2 diabetes. This CDR3 is CASSMEDPYEQYF. The DNA of the CDR3 is TGTGCCAGTAGTATGGAGGACCCCTACGAGCAGTACTTC.